The 28 T cell receptor beta chains given below trace back to one sample, sequenced in a study of early T cells in non-severe SARS-CoV-2 infection. TCRdb redid the calling of the 5' RACE reads with MiXCR, one entry per CDR3 protein. The sample yields 50,000 or so distinct CDR3 sequences, about 13% seen once. Input material: whole blood. These receptors all stem from an adult who was a healthcare worker with PCR-confirmed SARS-CoV-2 infection or an uninfected control (not recorded which).

This clonotype was counted at least ten times. This rearrangement joins TRBV11-2 to TRBJ2-6; TRBD1 might be the D (6 bases). Germline CDR1 is SGHAT and CDR2 is FQNNGV. CDR3 size: 21 residues. V was trimmed by 4 bases and J by 0 bases, leaving 25 bases between them. In DNA form, the CDR3 reads TGTGCCAGCAGCTCCTATCCCGGTGTGAGACAGGCCCTCTCTGGGGCCAACGTCCTGACTTTC. It encodes CASSSYPGVRQALSGANVLTF.

This clonotype was detected many times. The J gene is TRBJ2-2, the V gene TRBV2, with 14 positions matching TRBD2. CDR1 and CDR2 (germline): SNHLY, FYNNEI. CDR3 length equals 15 residues. Trimming took 6 bases from V and 3 from J; bases not matched to a gene: 0. Here the CDR3 reads CASRGLAGDTGELFF. DNA of the CDR3: TGTGCCAGCAGGGGACTAGCGGGGGACACCGGGGAGCTGTTTTTT.

This clonotype was seen repeatedly, ten times or more. V usage is TRBV6-5 and J usage is TRBJ2-5; 11 nucleotides match TRBD1. V gave up 4 bases and J gave up 5 bases; unmatched junction bases: 3. CDR1 and CDR2 (germline): MNHEY, SVGAGI. This CDR3 contains 14 residues. CDR3 region: CASSLGTGGETQYF. CDR3 DNA sequence: TGTGCCAGCAGTTTGGGGACAGGGGGGGAGACCCAGTACTTC.

Concerning this clonotype: This may come from a read error, since a much larger clone is one base off. The chain joins TRBV7-8 to TRBJ1-1; D is undetermined. Germline V lookup: CDR1 SGHVS, CDR2 FQNEAQ. This CDR3 comprises 14 residues. The chain's CDR3 is CASREGWHNTEAFF. CDR3 DNA sequence: TGTGCCAGCAGGGAAGGGTGGCATAACACTGAAGCCTTCTTT. Filled out from reference TRBV7-8 and TRBJ1-1, the complete variable domain reads GAGVSQSPRYKVAKRGQDVALRCDPISGHVSLFWYQQALGQGPEFLTYFQNEAQLDKSGLPSDRFFAERPEGSVSTLKIQRTQQEDSAVYLCASREGWHNTEAFFGQGTRLTVV.

This clonotype was seen a few times. V is TRBV7-3 and J is TRBJ2-1, with no clear D. V shed 4 bases and J shed 4 bases, with 8 bases lying between them. The CDR3 consists of 13 residues. Germline V gene sequence: CDR1 SGHTA, CDR2 FQGTGA. This chain's CDR3 is CASSSPPYNEQFF. The CDR3 nucleotides read TGTGCCAGCAGCTCCCCGCCGTACAATGAGCAGTTCTTC.

This clonotype was recorded at least ten times. The CDR3 protein is CASSPSQGSGNTIYF. The CDR3 DNA reads as TGTGCCAGCTCACCTTCACAGGGTAGTGGAAACACCATATATTTT. The chain uses TRBV18 and TRBJ1-3, with a weak D call TRBD1 (6 bases). Germline CDR1 reads KGHSH; CDR2 reads LQKENI. CDR3 size: 15 residues. Deletions cut 3 bases from V and 3 bases from J, with 12 bases between. Combining the CDR3 with reference TRBV18 and TRBJ1-3 gives the whole variable domain NAGVMQNPRHLVRRRGQEARLRCSPMKGHSHVYWYRQLPEEGLKFMVYLQKENIIDESGMPKERFSAEFPKEGPSILRIQQVVRGDSAAYFCASSPSQGSGNTIYFGEGSWLTVV.

This clonotype appeared a few times. V is TRBV5-6 and J is TRBJ1-4; D uncertain. V was clipped by 0 bases and J by 6 bases, with 3 bases between them. CDR3 length equals 12 residues. Germline CDR1 SGHDT, CDR2 YYEEEE. Here the CDR3 reads CASSLGYEKLFF. The CDR3 nucleotides are TGTGCCAGCAGCTTGGGGTATGAAAAACTGTTTTTT.

As to this clonotype: This may arise from a read error, as a much more abundant clone is one base away. This rearrangement joins TRBV5-1 to TRBJ2-7; 7 bases map to TRBD2. Germline V gene data show CDR1 as SGHRS and CDR2 as YFSETQ. The V and J ends lost 0 bases and 8 bases, in that order; junction bases with no gene match: 5. CDR3 length: 13 residues. The CDR3 loop is CASSLGQGGKQYF. The CDR3 bases are TGCGCCAGCAGCTTGGGGCAGGGAGGGAAGCAGTACTTC.

The V and J genes are TRBV24-1 and TRBJ2-5; 7 bases match TRBD1. Per the germline V gene, CDR1 is KGHDR and CDR2 is SFDVKD. Trimming removed 0 bases from V and 3 bases from J; junction bases left unmatched: 6. There are 16 residues in the CDR3. CDR3 in amino acids: CATSDLHFTGEETQYF. The DNA for the CDR3 is TGTGCCACCAGTGATTTGCATTTTACAGGGGAAGAGACCCAGTACTTC.

This chain connects TRBV24-1 to TRBJ2-1; D is undetermined. V lost 0 bases, J lost 2 bases, and 7 bases lay in between. Germline CDR1 and CDR2: KGHDR and SFDVKD. The CDR3 consists of 15 residues. CDR3 nucleotides: TGTGCCACCAGTGATTTGCACGACACCTACAATGAGCAGTTCTTC. Protein: CATSDLHDTYNEQFF.

This sequence joins TRBV2 and TRBJ2-3; D is ambiguous. The CDR3 covers 13 residues. Per the germline V gene, CDR1 is SNHLY and CDR2 is FYNNEI. Trimming took 6 bases from V and 4 from J, leaving 11 bases between them. In DNA form, the CDR3 reads TGTGCCAGCAGACGATTTATCGCAGATACGCAGTATTTT. The encoded protein is CASRRFIADTQYF. Drawing the rest from reference TRBV2 and TRBJ2-3, the complete variable domain is EPEVTQTPSHQVTQMGQEVILRCVPISNHLYFYWYRQILGQKVEFLVSFYNNEISEKSEIFDDQFSVERPDGSNFTLKIRSTKLEDSAMYFCASRRFIADTQYFGPGTRLTVL.

The J gene is TRBJ2-1, the V gene TRBV7-3; perhaps TRBD2 as D (7 bases). The germline CDR1 and CDR2 sequences are SGHTA and FQGTGA. The CDR3 is 16 amino acids. Deletions cut 5 bases from V and 2 bases from J, with 16 bases between. CDR3 amino acids: CASSPQSGGAYNEQFF. The CDR3 DNA reads TGTGCCAGCAGCCCCCAGTCGGGGGGCGCCTACAATGAGCAGTTCTTC.

Details on this clonotype: A single base separates this from a much larger clone, so it may be a read error. The chain has TRBV6-5 and TRBJ2-7; TRBD2 aligns across 8 bases. CDR1 is MNHEY, CDR2 SVGAGI, per germline. V was pared by 11 bases and J by 0 bases, with 12 bases of the junction left unmatched. The CDR3 sequence is 15 residues long. The CDR3 here is CAADRAGGSSYEQYF. The CDR3 DNA is TGTGCCGCAGACCGGGCGGGAGGTTCCTCCTACGAGCAGTACTTC.

This clonotype appeared a few times. The chain has TRBV20-1 and TRBJ1-2; D might be TRBD1 (6 bases). This CDR3 has 13 residues. The germline V gene encodes CDR1 DFQATT and CDR2 SNEGSKA (reference sequence). V was pared by 6 bases and J by 3 bases, with 14 bases between. For the CDR3, the DNA is TGCAGTGCACGAGACAGGTCTCACTATGGCTACACCTTC. Amino acids: CSARDRSHYGYTF.

Written as DNA, the CDR3 is TGTGCCAGCAGTTCGCGACAGGGCGCCCGGAACACTGAAGCTTTCTTT. Encoded protein: CASSSRQGARNTEAFF. J is TRBJ1-1 and V is TRBV6-2 or TRBV6-3, with TRBD1 matching 7 bases. Germline values: CDR1 MNHEY, CDR2 SVGEGT. There are 16 residues in the CDR3. V lost 4 bases and J lost 1; bases outside the gene matches: 9.

A few counts support this clonotype. CDR3 sequence reads: CASSLAADGYTF. The CDR3 DNA sequence: TGCGCCAGCAGCTTGGCGGCGGATGGCTACACCTTC. This chain uses TRBV5-1 with TRBJ1-2; no firm D call. Trimming pared 0 bases from V and 6 bases from J, leaving 6 bases between. This CDR3 spans 12 amino acids. Germline CDR1 is SGHRS and CDR2 is YFSETQ.

This clonotype showed up many times. The chain is built from TRBV6-6 and TRBJ2-5; 7 bases agree with TRBD1. CDR3 length equals 16 residues. The J segment lost 4 bases and the V segment lost 5 bases, leaving 13 bases of the junction unmatched. Germline V CDR1 and CDR2: MNHNY, SVGAGI (reference sequence). In DNA, the CDR3 is TGTGCCAGCAGTCGAGGACCGCGACAGGGACGAGAGACCCAGTACTTC. Residues: CASSRGPRQGRETQYF.

Worth noting for this clonotype: A much larger clone is a single base away; this may be a read error. As the CDR3 is not closed by the conserved phenylalanine or tryptophan, this likely results from a read error. V is TRBV30 and J is TRBJ1-4, with D maybe TRBD1 (5 bases). CDR1 is GTSNPN and CDR2 is SVGIG in the germline V gene (reference sequence). V lost 4 bases, J lost 4 bases, and 7 bases lay in between. The CDR3 consists of 12 residues. Here the CDR3 reads CAWTGNNEKLFI. The CDR3 DNA sequence: TGTGCCTGGACAGGGAATAATGAAAAACTGTTTATT.

This clonotype was picked up many times. The J gene is TRBJ2-1, the V gene TRBV10-3; D possibly matches TRBD1 or TRBD2 (5 bases each). Germline CDR1 is ENHRY and CDR2 is SYGVKD. Trimming stripped 8 bases from V and 6 bases from J, with 14 bases between. The CDR3 loop spans 13 amino acids. The CDR3 DNA reads TGTGCCATCCGTGGTATCGGGACCAATGAGCAGTTCTTC. It translates to CAIRGIGTNEQFF.

V is TRBV29-1 and J is TRBJ2-5; D is undetermined. CDR3 length: 12 residues. Trimming took 5 bases from V and 4 from J, leaving 11 bases between them. The germline CDR1 and CDR2 sequences are SQVTM and ANQGSEA. The CDR3: CSVSWFSETQYF. CDR3 DNA: TGCAGCGTTAGTTGGTTTTCAGAGACCCAGTACTTC.

The sample holds many counts of this clonotype. This chain links TRBV5-1 with TRBJ2-3; 9 nucleotides agree with TRBD2. The germline CDR1 and CDR2 sequences are SGHRS and YFSETQ. The V and J ends lost 4 bases and 2 bases, in that order; junction bases with no gene match: 5. This CDR3 has 15 residues. The CDR3 sequence: CASSHPSGVTDTQYF. DNA for the CDR3: TGCGCCAGCAGCCACCCTAGCGGGGTCACAGATACGCAGTATTTT.

A few counts support this clonotype. The chain has TRBV9 and TRBJ2-7; weak D call: TRBD1 (6 bases). The germline V gene encodes CDR1 SGDLS and CDR2 YYNGEE. V lost 7 bases and J 7 bases, leaving 15 bases between the germline ends. The CDR3 spans 12 residues. The CDR3 loop reads CASGPQGGEQYF. CDR3 DNA: TGTGCCAGCGGACCACAGGGCGGGGAGCAGTACTTC.

This chain uses TRBV15 with TRBJ1-1, with D possibly being TRBD1 (5 bases). CDR1 is LNHNV and CDR2 is YYDKDF in the germline V gene (reference sequence). The V and J ends lost 1 base and 4 bases respectively, with 10 bases between them. CDR3 size: 14 residues. The CDR3 loop reads CATSRGGDGTEAFF. The CDR3 DNA reads TGTGCCACCAGCAGAGGGGGGGACGGCACTGAAGCTTTCTTT.

By its share, this clonotype is medium-sized. V is TRBV7-6 and J is TRBJ2-3, with TRBD2 matching over 11 bases. Losses at the gene ends were 7 bases for V and 4 bases for J; bases not matched to a gene: 7. There are 15 residues in the CDR3. Germline V CDR1 and CDR2: SGHVS, FNYEAQ. The CDR3 sequence: CASTQGSGGADTQYF. CDR3 DNA: TGTGCCAGCACGCAGGGTAGCGGGGGGGCAGATACGCAGTATTTT.

This clonotype showed up many times. V gene TRBV18 combines with J gene TRBJ1-2; D might be TRBD1 (5 bases). CDR3 length: 15 residues. V gave up 5 bases and J gave up 7 bases, with 20 bases separating them. Germline-derived CDR1 and CDR2 are KGHSH and LQKENI. Here the CDR3 reads CASSATQGDAVGYTF. The CDR3 DNA follows: TGTGCCAGCTCAGCGACGCAGGGAGACGCTGTTGGCTACACCTTC.

This clonotype was seen more than once but under ten times. The chain has TRBV30 and TRBJ2-3, with TRBD2 as a possible D gene (5 bases). V dropped 3 bases and J dropped 7 bases, with 11 bases sitting between them. Germline assignment: CDR1 GTSNPN and CDR2 SVGIG (reference sequence). The CDR3 extends over 12 amino acids. The CDR3 loop reads CAWRWESNTQYF. The CDR3 DNA is TGTGCCTGGAGATGGGAGTCAAATACGCAGTATTTT.

At least ten counts were recorded for this clonotype. The chain carries TRBV5-5 and TRBJ1-5, with 8 bases that match TRBD1. The trim removed 4 bases at V and 4 bases at J, leaving 4 bases unmatched. The CDR3 spans 14 residues. In germline, CDR1 is SGHKS, CDR2 YYEKEE (reference sequence). CDR3 loop: CASSRQGSNQPQHF. The CDR3 region has the DNA TGTGCCAGCAGCCGACAGGGGTCGAATCAGCCCCAGCATTTT.

This clonotype has only a few counts. The chain uses TRBV6-5 and TRBJ2-7; TRBD2 matches 10 bases. Looked up from germline, CDR1 is MNHEY and CDR2 is SVGAGI. With 0 bases clipped from V and 5 bases from J, the junction kept 7 bases outside the gene matches. The length of the CDR3 is 16 residues. CDR3 region: CASSYSRASGSNEQYF. In DNA form, the CDR3 reads TGTGCCAGCAGTTACTCGAGGGCTAGCGGGAGCAACGAGCAGTACTTC.